This T cell receptor (beta chain) appears in the sequencing data of a study of CD8+CD57+ T cells in acquired aplastic anemia. Study at large: Reads per healthy sample averaged around 9.9 million (CD4+) and about 12 million (CD8+).

The template for TCR beta VDJ and CDR3 sequence profiling was genomic DNA. In TCRdb, the reads were re-called with MiXCR into one record per CDR3 protein. Among roughly 420,000 distinct CDR3 sequences listed, 65% to 75% were seen once. Whole-study findings and limits: Both patients and controls carried the same twenty-nine CD8+ CDR3 sequences. Between the patient and control groups, CD8+ Simpson's diversity did not differ significantly.

Many counts were recorded for this clonotype. Antigen specificity is unknown. This CDR3 is built from 14 residues. Germline CDR1 DFQATT, CDR2 SNEGSKA (reference sequence). Trimming left V 3 bases short and J 3 bases short, with 11 bases between. This chain uses TRBV20-1 with TRBJ2-2, with D perhaps matching TRBD2 (5 bases). This TCR derives from a human donor in good health, serving as a control. Source material: sorted CD4+, CD8+, or CD8+CD57+ T cells (not recorded which) from PBMCs. CDR3 sequence reads: CSASVFGDTGELFF. DNA for the CDR3: TGCAGTGCTAGTGTCTTCGGGGACACCGGGGAGCTGTTTTTT.